The 11 T cell receptor beta chains presented below share a single source sample, sequenced in a study of tumor-infiltrating lymphocytes in primary liver carcinoma. Out of unsorted whole blood came the blood RNA, and germline DNA was extracted as well. The input was 500 ng total RNA; TCR beta cDNA was made from it with a constant-region primer. Libraries of TCR beta came from three nested multiplex PCR rounds with slightly modified ARM-PCR. TRBV1-TRBV30 forward primers and a C-beta reverse primer were used in the first two PCR rounds, which each ran for about 9 cycles. TCRdb re-derived calls from the multiplex PCR reads in MiXCR, one entry per CDR3 protein. This table has about 180,000 distinct CDR3 sequences, about 60% appearing once. Sequencing input: peripheral blood. Receptors originate from a man in his forties or fifties with primary liver carcinoma and hepatitis B virus infection.

This sequence joins TRBV10-3 and TRBJ2-3, with D possibly being TRBD2 (6 bases). CDR1 ENHRY and CDR2 SYGVKD come from the germline V gene. The CDR3 covers 15 residues. Trimming took off 6 bases at V and 0 bases at J, with 13 bases between the two ends. CDR3 loop: CAISRDFSSTDTQYF. The CDR3 nucleotides are TGTGCCATCAGCAGGGACTTTTCTAGCACAGATACGCAGTATTTT.

This clonotype was seen a few times. A much larger clone is a single base away; this may be a read error. The chain recombines TRBV11-2 with TRBJ2-5, with 7 nucleotides matching TRBD1. The CDR3 is 15 amino acids. The V gene end was trimmed by 3 bases and the J gene end by 5 bases; junction bases not matched to a gene: 9. Germline-derived CDR1 and CDR2 are SGHAT and FQNNGV. CDR3 region: CASSFLQGTGETQYF. The CDR3 DNA follows: TGTGCCAGCAGCTTTTTACAGGGGACCGGGGAGACCCAGTACTTC.

As for this clonotype: This may be a read error, as it is one base from a much larger clone. V gene TRBV29-1 combines with J gene TRBJ2-3; 15 nucleotides align to TRBD2. The V and J ends lost 7 bases and 4 bases, in that order; junction bases with no gene match: 9. The CDR3 runs 16 residues. Germline V gene lookup returns CDR1 SQVTM and CDR2 ANQGSEA. The CDR3, as DNA: TGCAGCGCCGGGGGACTAGCGGGAGGTTTCTCAGATACGCAGTATTTT. Translated: CSAGGLAGGFSDTQYF.

This clonotype was counted between two and nine times. This may be a read error: a much more frequent sequence differs by one nucleotide. This likely comes from a read error, as the CDR3 has no conserved phenylalanine or tryptophan at its end. The chain recombines TRBV11-2 with TRBJ2-7, with TRBD2 matching over 7 bases. The CDR3 runs 14 residues. V lost 1 base and J lost 4; bases outside the gene matches: 4. Per the germline V gene, CDR1 is SGHAT and CDR2 is FQNNGV. CDR3 sequence: CASSLGEGLYEQYY. In nucleotides, the CDR3 is TGTGCCAGCAGCTTAGGGGAGGGCCTGTACGAGCAGTACTAC.

This clonotype was observed a handful of times. V and J are TRBV5-4 and TRBJ2-5, with 9 bases identical to TRBD1. CDR3 length: 14 residues. The germline V gene encodes CDR1 SGHNT and CDR2 YYREEE (reference sequence). Losses at the gene ends were 5 bases for V and 1 base for J; bases not matched to a gene: 3. The CDR3 DNA sequence: TGTGCCAGCAGACCGGACAGGGGCCAAGAGACCCAGTACTTC. This encodes CASRPDRGQETQYF.

A note on this clonotype: Relative to the germline gene, one junction end is altered; a read error may explain this. V is TRBV11-2 and J is TRBJ2-7; D possibly uses TRBD1 or TRBD2 (5 bases each). Per the germline V gene, CDR1 is SGHAT and CDR2 is FQNNGV. The CDR3 covers 15 residues. The CDR3 here is CTSSLGSGGPYEQYF. As DNA, the CDR3 is TGTACCAGCAGCTTAGGTAGTGGGGGACCCTACGAACAATACTTC.

Of note for this clonotype: At one of its ends the junction is not consistent with the germline gene, which may arise from a read error. The chain uses TRBV4-2 and TRBJ2-7; D may be TRBD2 (7 bases). This CDR3 has 15 amino acids. Germline CDR1 and CDR2: LGHNA and YNFKEQ. CDR3 protein: CAISQEGRGTNEQYF. The CDR3 DNA sequence: TGTGCCATCAGCCAAGAGGGGAGGGGGACCAACGAGCAGTACTTC.

This clonotype appeared once. The V gene is TRBV6-1, the J gene TRBJ2-7; 13 nucleotides line up with TRBD2. This CDR3 has 16 amino acids. V was clipped by 4 bases and J by 4 bases; unmatched bases: 7. The V gene's germline CDR1 is MNHNS and CDR2 SASEGT. CDR3 amino acids: CASSVGLAGEGYEQYF. CDR3 bases: TGTGCCAGCAGTGTAGGACTAGCGGGAGAGGGGTACGAGCAGTACTTC.

Of note for this clonotype: The junction shows a germline mismatch at one end, possibly a read error. The rearrangement joins TRBV12-3 or TRBV12-4 to TRBJ2-7, with 10 bases aligning to TRBD2. The CDR3 has 15 residues. For the CDR3, the DNA is TGTGCCTGCAGTTCGACCACTAGCGGGACCCTGAAGCAGTACTTC. Residues: CACSSTTSGTLKQYF.

There are many counts of this clonotype. The J gene is TRBJ2-7, the V gene TRBV11-2, with 10 positions matching TRBD2. V was pared by 4 bases and J by 4 bases, with 13 bases of the junction left unmatched. The CDR3 runs 17 residues. The V gene's germline CDR1 is SGHAT and CDR2 FQNNGV. CDR3 sequence (DNA): TGTGCCAGCAGCTCCCTCCGGCGAGAGCGGGAGGGTTACGAGCAGTACTTC. Translation gives CASSSLRREREGYEQYF.

This clonotype showed up just a few times. The CDR3 reads CASSSRQGKETQYF. CDR3 bases: TGCGCCAGCAGTTCCAGACAGGGAAAAGAGACCCAGTACTTC. The chain recombines TRBV4-1 with TRBJ2-5; 7 bases match TRBD1. CDR1 is MGHRA, CDR2 YSYEKL, per germline. CDR3 size: 14 residues. V lost 6 bases to trimming and J lost 3 bases; unmatched junction nucleotides: 7.